Here is one T cell receptor beta chain with its context. Its antigen is not known. The V and J ends lost 4 bases and 7 bases, in that order; junction bases with no gene match: 7. The CDR3 consists of 15 residues. CDR1 and CDR2 from the germline V gene are SGHTS and YDEGEE. The assay was immunoSEQ multiplex PCR, and TCRdb's table has in-frame clones only and misses some. The table has 20,000 to 25,000 clones, around 68% seen once. With no exception, relapse followed autologous stem cell transplantation in all patients, and brentuximab vedotin exposure varied. This sample was included in a study of PD-1 blockade in classical Hodgkin lymphoma. Whole-study findings and limits: Diversity in CD4+ TCRs, unlike that measured in CD8+ TCRs, had risen significantly by C4D1.

The clonotype was recovered from a human donor with classical Hodgkin lymphoma. The input for sequencing was peripheral blood mononuclear cells (PBMCs), taken at baseline. This chain connects TRBV5-8 to TRBJ2-1; 11 positions match TRBD2. The CDR3 reads CASSPPGLAVNEQFF. CDR3 bases: TGTGCCAGCAGCCCTCCGGGACTAGCGGTGAATGAGCAGTTCTTC.